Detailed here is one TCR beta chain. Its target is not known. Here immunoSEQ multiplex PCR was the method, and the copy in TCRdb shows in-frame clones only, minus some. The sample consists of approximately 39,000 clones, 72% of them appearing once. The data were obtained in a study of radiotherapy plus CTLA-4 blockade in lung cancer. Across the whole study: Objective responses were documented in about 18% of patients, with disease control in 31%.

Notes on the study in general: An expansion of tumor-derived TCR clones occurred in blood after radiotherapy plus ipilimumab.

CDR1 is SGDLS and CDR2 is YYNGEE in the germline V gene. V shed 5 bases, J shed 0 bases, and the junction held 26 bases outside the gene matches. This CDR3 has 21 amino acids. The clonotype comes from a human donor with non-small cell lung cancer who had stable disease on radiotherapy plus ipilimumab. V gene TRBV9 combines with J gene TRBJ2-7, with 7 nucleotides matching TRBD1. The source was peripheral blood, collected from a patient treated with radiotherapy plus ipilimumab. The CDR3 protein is CASRDLPDRQGMVVGSYEQYF. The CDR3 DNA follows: TGTGCCAGCAGAGACCTCCCGGACAGACAGGGAATGGTGGTGGGCTCCTACGAGCAGTACTTC.